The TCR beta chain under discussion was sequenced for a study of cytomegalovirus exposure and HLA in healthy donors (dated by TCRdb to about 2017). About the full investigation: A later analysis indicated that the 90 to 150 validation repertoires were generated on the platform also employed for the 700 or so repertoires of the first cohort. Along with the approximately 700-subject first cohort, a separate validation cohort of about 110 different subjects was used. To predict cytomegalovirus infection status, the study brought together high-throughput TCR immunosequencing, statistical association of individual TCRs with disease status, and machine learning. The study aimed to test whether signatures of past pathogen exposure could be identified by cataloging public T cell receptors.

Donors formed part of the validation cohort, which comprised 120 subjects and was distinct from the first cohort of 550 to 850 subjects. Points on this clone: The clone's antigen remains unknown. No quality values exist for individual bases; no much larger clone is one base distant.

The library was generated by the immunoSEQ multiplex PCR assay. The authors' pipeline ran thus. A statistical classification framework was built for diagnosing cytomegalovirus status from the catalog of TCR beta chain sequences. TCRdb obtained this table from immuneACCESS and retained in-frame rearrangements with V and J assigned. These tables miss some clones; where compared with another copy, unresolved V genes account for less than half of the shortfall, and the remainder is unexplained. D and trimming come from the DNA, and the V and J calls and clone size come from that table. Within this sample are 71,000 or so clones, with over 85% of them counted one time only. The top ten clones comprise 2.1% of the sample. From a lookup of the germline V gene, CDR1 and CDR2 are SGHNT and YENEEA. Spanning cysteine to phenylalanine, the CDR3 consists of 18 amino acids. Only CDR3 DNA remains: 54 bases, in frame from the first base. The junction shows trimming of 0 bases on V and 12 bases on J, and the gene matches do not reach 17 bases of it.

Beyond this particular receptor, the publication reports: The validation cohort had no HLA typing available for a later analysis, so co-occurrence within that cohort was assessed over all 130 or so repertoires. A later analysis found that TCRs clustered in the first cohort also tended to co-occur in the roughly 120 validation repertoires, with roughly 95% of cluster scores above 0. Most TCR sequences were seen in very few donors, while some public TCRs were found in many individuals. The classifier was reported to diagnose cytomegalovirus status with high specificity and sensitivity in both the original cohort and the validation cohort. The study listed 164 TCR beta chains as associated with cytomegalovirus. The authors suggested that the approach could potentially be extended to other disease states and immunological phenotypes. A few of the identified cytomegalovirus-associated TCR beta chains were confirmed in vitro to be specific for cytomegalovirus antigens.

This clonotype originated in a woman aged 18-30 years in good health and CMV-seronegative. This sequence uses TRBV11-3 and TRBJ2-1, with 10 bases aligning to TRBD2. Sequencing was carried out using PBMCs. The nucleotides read TGTGCCAGCAGCTTAGAAATATCTAGCGGGAGTGGATCTGAAAGGCAGTTCTTC. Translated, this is CASSLEISSGSGSERQFF. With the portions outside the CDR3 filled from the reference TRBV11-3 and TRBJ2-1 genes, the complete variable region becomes EAGVVQSPRYKIIEKKQPVAFWCNPISGHNTLYWYLQNLGQGPELLIRYENEEAVDDSQLPKDRFSAERLKGVDSTLKIQPAELGDSAVYLCASSLEISSGSGSERQFFGPGTRLTVL.